Detailed here is one T cell receptor (beta chain). CDR1 is SGHNT, CDR2 YENEEA, per germline. This CDR3 is 16 amino acids long. The J segment lost 1 base and the V segment lost 2 bases, leaving 5 bases of the junction unmatched. This specimen comes from a study of cytomegalovirus exposure and HLA in healthy donors. The PCR contained 60 Vbeta and 13 Jbeta primers. Produced via immunoSEQ multiplex PCR; TCRdb's table is partial and in-frame only. The data contain hundreds of thousands of clones, about 70% of them singletons. Sequencing was carried out using PBMCs. The J gene is TRBJ2-1, the V gene TRBV11-3; 7 positions match TRBD2. The origin of this receptor is a woman under 40 in good health and CMV-seronegative. The chain's CDR3 is CASSLQREVSYNEQFF. The CDR3 DNA sequence: TGTGCCAGCAGCTTACAGCGGGAAGTGTCCTACAATGAGCAGTTCTTC.